The 10 T cell receptor beta chains listed next were all sequenced from one sample in a study of blood T cells in healthy people across ages. Primers used in a second PCR of about 6 to 12 cycles were a sample-barcoded 5' primer and a J-beta primer mix. TCRdb analysed the 5' RACE reads with MiXCR anew, one entry per CDR3 protein. The sample carries 2 million or so distinct CDR3 sequences, 49% recorded once. The sequencing input was blood. Receptor source: a woman aged 40 to 49 in good health.

V is TRBV9 and J is TRBJ2-1; weak D call: TRBD1 (5 bases). The J call is doubtful: the DNA matches TRBJ2-7 better. CDR1 is SGDLS and CDR2 is YYNGEE in the germline V gene. The CDR3 is 12 amino acids. CDR3 sequence reads: CASSVMDNEQYF. The DNA of the CDR3 is TGTGCCAGCAGCGTGATGGACAATGAGCAGTACTTC.

This chain joins TRBV20-1 and TRBJ2-1; D is undetermined. The V end was cut by 0 bases, the J end by 1 base, with 10 bases between. The CDR3 contains 15 residues. The germline gives CDR1 DFQATT, CDR2 SNEGSKA (reference sequence). The CDR3 nucleotides are TGCAGTGCTAGAGATGTGGCAAAGTCCTACAATGAGCAGTTCTTC. Its translation: CSARDVAKSYNEQFF.

This chain uses TRBV6-5 with TRBJ1-2, with 11 bases that match TRBD1. The CDR3 sequence is 15 residues long. V lost 2 bases, J lost 6 bases, and 5 bases stayed unmatched. Germline V gives CDR1 MNHEY, CDR2 SVGAGI. CDR3 residues: CASSYGTGGTHGYTF. The CDR3 DNA reads as TGTGCCAGCAGTTACGGGACAGGGGGGACCCATGGCTACACCTTC.

This clonotype occurred a few times. The V call is TRBV29-1, the J call TRBJ1-2, with TRBD1 as a possible D gene (5 bases). V was cut by 0 bases and J by 3 bases, with 8 bases left in between. The CDR3 totals 13 residues. The germline V gene has CDR1 SQVTM and CDR2 ANQGSEA. The CDR3 here is CSVEDPGYYGYTF. CDR3 bases: TGCAGCGTTGAAGATCCAGGGTACTATGGCTACACCTTC.

The table lists this clonotype with a few counts. The chain joins TRBV11-2 to TRBJ2-3; 12 bases line up with TRBD2. The CDR3 extends over 19 amino acids. V lost 3 bases to trimming and J lost 0 bases; unmatched junction nucleotides: 10. CDR1 is SGHAT and CDR2 is FQNNGV in the germline V gene. The CDR3 DNA reads TGTGCCAGCAGCTTGGGATTCCTAGCGGGGGGGCGAAGCACAGATACGCAGTATTTT. Translation gives CASSLGFLAGGRSTDTQYF.

The genes are TRBV20-1 and TRBJ2-1; no firm D call. V lost 0 bases and J lost 1, with 16 bases in between. This CDR3 region has 17 residues. From germline, CDR1 is DFQATT and CDR2 SNEGSKA (reference sequence). CDR3 region: CSARDNAPIDSYNEQFF. The CDR3, as DNA: TGCAGTGCTAGAGATAATGCCCCGATCGATTCCTACAATGAGCAGTTCTTC.

This chain connects TRBV20-1 to TRBJ1-1; D not certain. Trimming took 2 bases from V and 6 from J, leaving 16 bases between them. The germline gives CDR1 DFQATT, CDR2 SNEGSKA (reference sequence). This CDR3 is built from 14 residues. The CDR3 DNA follows: TGCAGTGCTAGAACTGGAAAGACGGGCGCTGAAGCTTTCTTT. Its translation is CSARTGKTGAEAFF.

The chain employs TRBV29-1 and TRBJ1-2; tentatively, D is TRBD1 (5 bases). The germline V gene has CDR1 SQVTM and CDR2 ANQGSEA. The germline V and J ends were trimmed by 4 bases and 8 bases, with 14 bases remaining between them. The CDR3 contains 12 residues. The CDR3 bases are TGCAGCGTTGTAGGGGAGGTGTGGGGCTACACCTTC. Protein sequence: CSVVGEVWGYTF.

J is TRBJ1-2 and V is TRBV4-3, with TRBD1 matching over 10 bases. The J segment lost 8 bases and the V segment lost 3 bases, leaving 9 bases of the junction unmatched. Germline assignment: CDR1 LGHNA and CDR2 YSLEER. The CDR3 has 15 amino acids. The DNA for the CDR3 is TGCGCCAGCAGCCAGTCTGCGGGGACAGGGGCCGGCTACACCTTC. Its translation: CASSQSAGTGAGYTF.

This rearrangement joins TRBV7-9 to TRBJ1-5; maybe TRBD1 (6 bases). Germline CDR1 reads SEHNR; CDR2 reads FQNEAQ (reference sequence). This CDR3 has 16 amino acids. The V gene lost 7 bases and the J gene lost 3 bases, with 19 bases spanning the gap. Here the CDR3 reads CASTASGARANQPQHF. CDR3 nucleotide sequence: TGTGCCAGCACCGCTTCGGGGGCTCGGGCCAATCAGCCCCAGCATTTT. Looking up the rest from reference TRBV7-9 and TRBJ1-5 gives the full variable domain: DTGVSQNPRHKITKRGQNVTFRCDPISEHNRLYWYRQTLGQGPEFLTYFQNEAQLEKSRLLSDRFSAERPKGSFSTLEIQRTEQGDSAMYLCASTASGARANQPQHFGDGTRLSIL.